This is a list of T cell receptor beta chains from one sample in a study of technical replicates of blood from several donors. The method was immunoSEQ multiplex PCR; TCRdb's version includes in-frame clones alone and lacks a portion of them. Of 75,000 to 95,000 clones in the sample, about nine tenths were seen once. The specimen sequenced was T cells isolated from PBMCs. Receptor source: a human donor in good health. Each CDR3 is given with its conserved first and last residue. A D gene is named only where the DNA matches it firmly. Only part of the rows carry a size: once, few, many, or a class if the clone is expanded.

j_call: TRBJ1-3; clone_size: -; d_call: -; v_call: TRBV10-2; cdr3_nt: -; cdr3_aa: CASSSTSLTGNTIYF
j_call: TRBJ2-1; clone_size: -; d_call: TRBD2; v_call: TRBV7-6; cdr3_nt: TGTGCCAGCAGCGGAGCCCTAGCGGGGGCCCGGAGTGAGCAGTTCTTC; cdr3_aa: CASSGALAGARSEQFF
j_call: TRBJ2-7; clone_size: once; d_call: -; v_call: TRBV6-6; cdr3_nt: TGTGCCAGCAGTTACCCATCAGGGGTGGGCGAGCAGTACTTC; cdr3_aa: CASSYPSGVGEQYF
j_call: TRBJ1-5; clone_size: -; d_call: -; v_call: TRBV5-4; cdr3_nt: TGTGCCAGCAGCTTGGCAAACGGGCCCCAGCATTTT; cdr3_aa: CASSLANGPQHF
j_call: TRBJ2-7; clone_size: -; d_call: -; v_call: TRBV4-1; cdr3_nt: TGCGCCAGCAGCCAAGTTGGAGGGGACGAGCAGTACTTC; cdr3_aa: CASSQVGGDEQYF
j_call: TRBJ2-2; clone_size: -; d_call: -; v_call: TRBV11-3; cdr3_nt: TGTGCCAGCAGCTTAGAAAAAGCCTTCGCGAACACCGGGGAGCTGTTTTTT; cdr3_aa: CASSLEKAFANTGELFF
j_call: TRBJ2-2; clone_size: -; d_call: TRBD2; v_call: TRBV5-6; cdr3_nt: TGTGCCAGCAGCCTTATTAGCGGGTTTTTTGGAACCGGGGAGCTGTTTTTT; cdr3_aa: CASSLISGFFGTGELFF
j_call: TRBJ2-7; clone_size: -; d_call: -; v_call: TRBV7-2; cdr3_nt: TGTGCCAGCAGCTCTGACAGTTACCCCTACTCCGAGCAGTACTTC; cdr3_aa: CASSSDSYPYSEQYF
j_call: TRBJ2-7; clone_size: -; d_call: -; v_call: TRBV4-1; cdr3_nt: TGCGCCAGCAGCCAAGCACAGCTATACTACGAGCAGTACTTC; cdr3_aa: CASSQAQLYYEQYF
j_call: TRBJ2-5; clone_size: -; d_call: TRBD2; v_call: TRBV11-2; cdr3_nt: TGTGCCAGCAGCTCTCCCTGGGGGGGGTCCCCCCAAGAGACCCAGTACTTC; cdr3_aa: CASSSPWGGSPQETQYF
j_call: TRBJ1-2; clone_size: -; d_call: TRBD1; v_call: TRBV6-5; cdr3_nt: TGTGCCAGCAGCCACAGGGGGTATGGCTACACCTTC; cdr3_aa: CASSHRGYGYTF
j_call: TRBJ2-1; clone_size: once; d_call: TRBD1; v_call: TRBV15; cdr3_nt: TGTGCCACCAGCAGAACACGGGACAGTATGAGTAATGAGCAGTTCTTC; cdr3_aa: CATSRTRDSMSNEQFF
j_call: TRBJ2-5; clone_size: -; d_call: TRBD1; v_call: TRBV7-9; cdr3_nt: TGTGCCAGCAGCTCCCCACAGGGGCGGCAAGAGACCCAGTACTTC; cdr3_aa: CASSSPQGRQETQYF
j_call: TRBJ2-7; clone_size: -; d_call: TRBD1; v_call: TRBV5-6; cdr3_nt: TGTGCCAGCAGCCTCAGGACAGGGCGACTATACGAGCAGTACTTC; cdr3_aa: CASSLRTGRLYEQYF
j_call: TRBJ2-1; clone_size: -; d_call: TRBD1; v_call: TRBV7-9; cdr3_nt: TGTGCCAGCAGTCAGACAGGGGGTACTGAGCAGTTCTTC; cdr3_aa: CASSQTGGTEQFF
j_call: TRBJ2-5; clone_size: -; d_call: -; v_call: TRBV29-1; cdr3_nt: TGCAGCGTTGAAGGGCCCGCGTCAGGGACCCAGTACTTC; cdr3_aa: CSVEGPASGTQYF
j_call: TRBJ2-3; clone_size: -; d_call: -; v_call: TRBV9; cdr3_nt: TGTGCCAGCAGCGTAATAGAGGCCCGCACAGATACGCAGTATTTT; cdr3_aa: CASSVIEARTDTQYF
j_call: TRBJ2-3; clone_size: -; d_call: TRBD1; v_call: TRBV28; cdr3_nt: TGTGCCAGCAGACGGCCCACAGGGGGCACAGATACGCAGTATTTT; cdr3_aa: CASRRPTGGTDTQYF
j_call: TRBJ1-6; clone_size: -; d_call: -; v_call: TRBV5-4; cdr3_nt: TGTGCCAGCAGGTTCCAGGGAGGTAATTCACCCCTCCACTTT; cdr3_aa: CASRFQGGNSPLHF
j_call: TRBJ2-3; clone_size: -; d_call: -; v_call: TRBV9; cdr3_nt: TGTGCCAGCAGCGTAGGCGAAGGGGTTAGCGGAGGATTCACAGATACGCAGTATTTT; cdr3_aa: CASSVGEGVSGGFTDTQYF
j_call: TRBJ1-6; clone_size: -; d_call: -; v_call: TRBV4-1; cdr3_nt: TGCGCCAGCAGCCATGGACAAGGGAATAATTCACCCCTCCACTTT; cdr3_aa: CASSHGQGNNSPLHF
j_call: TRBJ2-5; clone_size: -; d_call: TRBD2; v_call: TRBV28; cdr3_nt: TGTGCCGGACGCGCGGCGGGACTACAAGAGACCCAGTACTTC; cdr3_aa: CAGRAAGLQETQYF
j_call: TRBJ1-2; clone_size: -; d_call: TRBD1; v_call: TRBV6-5; cdr3_nt: TGTGCCAGCAGTATACAGGGGGCGGTCCATGGCTACACCTTC; cdr3_aa: CASSIQGAVHGYTF
j_call: TRBJ1-2; clone_size: -; d_call: -; v_call: TRBV10-3; cdr3_nt: TGTGCCATCAGTGAGCCGTTAAGCGGTGGCTACACCTTC; cdr3_aa: CAISEPLSGGYTF
j_call: TRBJ2-4; clone_size: -; d_call: -; v_call: TRBV13; cdr3_nt: TGTGCCAGCAGCTTGGAGACCAAAAACATTCAGTACTTC; cdr3_aa: CASSLETKNIQYF
j_call: TRBJ1-6; clone_size: -; d_call: TRBD1; v_call: TRBV27; cdr3_nt: TGTGCCAGCAAACCGACAGGGGTACATAATTCACCCCTCCACTTT; cdr3_aa: CASKPTGVHNSPLHF
j_call: TRBJ1-2; clone_size: -; d_call: TRBD1; v_call: TRBV6-6; cdr3_nt: TGTGCCAGCAGTGGACCAGGGGGTACTAACTATGGCTACACCTTC; cdr3_aa: CASSGPGGTNYGYTF
j_call: TRBJ1-5; clone_size: once; d_call: -; v_call: TRBV6-1; cdr3_nt: TGTGCCAGCAAGAAGGAGCTTGCTAGCAATCAGCCCCAGCATTTT; cdr3_aa: CASKKELASNQPQHF
j_call: TRBJ2-1; clone_size: -; d_call: -; v_call: TRBV4-1; cdr3_nt: TGCGCCAGCAGCCAACCTACTAGAGACAATGAGCAGTTCTTC; cdr3_aa: CASSQPTRDNEQFF
j_call: TRBJ2-6; clone_size: -; d_call: -; v_call: TRBV7-9; cdr3_nt: TGTGCCAGCAGCTTAGTCGGGTCTGGGGCCAACGTCCTGACTTTC; cdr3_aa: CASSLVGSGANVLTF
j_call: TRBJ1-1; clone_size: -; d_call: -; v_call: TRBV11-2; cdr3_nt: TGTGCCAGCAGCTACGGCGCGACAGACGGGGCTTTCTTT; cdr3_aa: CASSYGATDGAFF
j_call: TRBJ1-1; clone_size: -; d_call: TRBD1; v_call: TRBV5-5; cdr3_nt: TGTGCCAGCAGTTGGGGACAGGGCACTGAAGCTTTCTTT; cdr3_aa: CASSWGQGTEAFF
j_call: TRBJ1-4; clone_size: -; d_call: -; v_call: TRBV27; cdr3_nt: TGTGCCAGCAGTGAAAAACAGGGTCTGGTTGAAAAACTGTTTTTT; cdr3_aa: CASSEKQGLVEKLFF